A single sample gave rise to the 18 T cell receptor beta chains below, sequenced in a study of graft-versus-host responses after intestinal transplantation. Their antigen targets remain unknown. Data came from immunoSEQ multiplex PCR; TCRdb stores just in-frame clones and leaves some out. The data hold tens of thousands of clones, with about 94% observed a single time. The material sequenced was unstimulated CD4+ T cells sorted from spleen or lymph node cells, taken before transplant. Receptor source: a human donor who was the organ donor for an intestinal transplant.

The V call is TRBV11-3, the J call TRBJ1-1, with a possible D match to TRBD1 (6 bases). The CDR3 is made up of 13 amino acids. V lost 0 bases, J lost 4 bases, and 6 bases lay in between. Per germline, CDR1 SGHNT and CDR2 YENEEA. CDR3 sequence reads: CASSLDRGTEAFF. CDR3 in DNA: TGTGCCAGCAGCTTAGACAGGGGCACTGAAGCTTTCTTT. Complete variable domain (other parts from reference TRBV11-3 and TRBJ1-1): EAGVVQSPRYKIIEKKQPVAFWCNPISGHNTLYWYLQNLGQGPELLIRYENEEAVDDSQLPKDRFSAERLKGVDSTLKIQPAELGDSAVYLCASSLDRGTEAFFGQGTRLTVV.

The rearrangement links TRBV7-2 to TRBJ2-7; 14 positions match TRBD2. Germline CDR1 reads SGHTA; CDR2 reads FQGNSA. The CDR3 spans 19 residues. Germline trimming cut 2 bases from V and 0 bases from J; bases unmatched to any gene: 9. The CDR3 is CASSLSRTSGGQSSYEQYF. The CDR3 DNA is TGTGCCAGCAGCTTAAGCCGGACTAGCGGGGGGCAAAGCTCCTACGAGCAGTACTTC.

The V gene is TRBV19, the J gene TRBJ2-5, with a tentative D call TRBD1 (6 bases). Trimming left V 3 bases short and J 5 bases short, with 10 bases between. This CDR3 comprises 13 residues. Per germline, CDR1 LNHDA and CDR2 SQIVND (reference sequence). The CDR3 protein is CASSITGSETQYF. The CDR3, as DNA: TGTGCCAGTAGTATCACAGGGAGCGAGACCCAGTACTTC. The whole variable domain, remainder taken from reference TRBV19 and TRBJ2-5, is DGGITQSPKYLFRKEGQNVTLSCEQNLNHDAMYWYRQDPGQGLRLIYYSQIVNDFQKGDIAEGYSVSREKKESFPLTVTSAQKNPTAFYLCASSITGSETQYFGPGTRLLVL.

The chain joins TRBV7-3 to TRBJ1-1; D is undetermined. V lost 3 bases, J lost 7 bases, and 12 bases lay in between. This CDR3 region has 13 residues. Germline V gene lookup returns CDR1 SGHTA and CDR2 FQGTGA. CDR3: CASSFSEYSEAFF. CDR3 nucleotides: TGTGCCAGCAGCTTTTCGGAGTATAGTGAAGCTTTCTTT.

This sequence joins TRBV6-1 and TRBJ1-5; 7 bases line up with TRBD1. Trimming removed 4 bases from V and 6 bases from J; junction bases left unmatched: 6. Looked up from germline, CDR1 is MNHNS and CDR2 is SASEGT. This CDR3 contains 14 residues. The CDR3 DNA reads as TGTGCCAGCAGTGTAGGGGGCGCGGGTCAGCCCCAGCATTTT. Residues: CASSVGGAGQPQHF.

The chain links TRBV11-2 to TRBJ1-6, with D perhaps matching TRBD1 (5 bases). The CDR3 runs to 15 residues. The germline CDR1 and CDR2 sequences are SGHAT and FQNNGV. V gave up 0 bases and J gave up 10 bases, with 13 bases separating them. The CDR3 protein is CASSLDPGWRSPLHF. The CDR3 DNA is TGTGCCAGCAGCTTAGACCCAGGGTGGAGGTCACCCCTCCACTTT.

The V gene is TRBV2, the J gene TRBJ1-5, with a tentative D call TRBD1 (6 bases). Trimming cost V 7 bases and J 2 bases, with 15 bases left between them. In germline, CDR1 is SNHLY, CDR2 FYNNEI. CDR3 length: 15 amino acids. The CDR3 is CASNGQSMGNQPQHF. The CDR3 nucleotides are TGTGCCAGCAACGGACAGTCAATGGGCAATCAGCCCCAGCATTTT.

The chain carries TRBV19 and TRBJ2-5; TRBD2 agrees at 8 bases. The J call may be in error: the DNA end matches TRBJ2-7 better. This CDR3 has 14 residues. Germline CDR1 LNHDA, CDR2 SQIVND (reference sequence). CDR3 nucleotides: TGTGCCAGCGCGAATAAGCGGGGGCCCTACGAGCAGTACTTC. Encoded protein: CASANKRGPYEQYF.

The CDR3 loop is CASSFSQDRRSTDTQYF. The CDR3 DNA follows: TGTGCCAGCAGCTTCAGTCAAGACAGGAGAAGCACAGATACGCAGTATTTT. The rearrangement links TRBV5-5 to TRBJ2-3; weak D call: TRBD1 (6 bases). The CDR3 spans 17 residues. V was pared by 2 bases and J by 0 bases, with 16 bases between. The germline gives CDR1 SGHKS, CDR2 YYEKEE (reference sequence). The whole variable domain, filled in from reference TRBV5-5 and TRBJ2-3, reads DAGVTQSPTHLIKTRGQQVTLRCSPISGHKSVSWYQQVLGQGPQFIFQYYEKEERGRGNFPDRFSARQFPNYSSELNVNALLLGDSALYLCASSFSQDRRSTDTQYFGPGTRLTVL.

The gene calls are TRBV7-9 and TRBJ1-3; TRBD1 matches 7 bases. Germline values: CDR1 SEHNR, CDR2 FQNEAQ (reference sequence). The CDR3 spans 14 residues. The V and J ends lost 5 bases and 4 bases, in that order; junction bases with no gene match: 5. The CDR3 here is CASSRGLEGNTIYF. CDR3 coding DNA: TGTGCCAGCAGCAGGGGGCTGGAAGGAAACACCATATATTTT.

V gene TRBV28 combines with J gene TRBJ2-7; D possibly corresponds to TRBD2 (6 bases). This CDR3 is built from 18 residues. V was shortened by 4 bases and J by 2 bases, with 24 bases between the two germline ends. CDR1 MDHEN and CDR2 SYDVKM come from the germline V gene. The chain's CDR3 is CASSSFPLSGILTYEQYF. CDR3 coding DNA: TGTGCCAGCAGTTCCTTCCCTCTTAGCGGAATCCTAACCTACGAGCAGTACTTC.

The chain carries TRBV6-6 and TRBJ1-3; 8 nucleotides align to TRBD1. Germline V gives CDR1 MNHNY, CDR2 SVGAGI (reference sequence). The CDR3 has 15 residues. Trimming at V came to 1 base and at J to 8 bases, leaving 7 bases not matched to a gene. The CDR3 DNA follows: TGTGCCAGCAGTTACTTAAGACAGGGGCCGGACACCATATATTTT. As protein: CASSYLRQGPDTIYF.

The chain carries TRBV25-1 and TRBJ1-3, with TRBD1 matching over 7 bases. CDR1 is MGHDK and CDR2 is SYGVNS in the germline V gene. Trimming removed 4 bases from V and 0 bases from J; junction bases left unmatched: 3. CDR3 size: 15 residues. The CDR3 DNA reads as TGTGCCAGCAGTGGATCAGGGGGCTCTGGAAACACCATATATTTT. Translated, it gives CASSGSGGSGNTIYF.

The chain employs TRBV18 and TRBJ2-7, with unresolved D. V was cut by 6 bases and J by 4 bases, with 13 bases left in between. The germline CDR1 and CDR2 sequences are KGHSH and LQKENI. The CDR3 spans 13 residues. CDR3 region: CASSPITSYEQYF. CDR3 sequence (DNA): TGTGCCAGCTCGCCGATCACCTCGTACGAGCAGTACTTC.

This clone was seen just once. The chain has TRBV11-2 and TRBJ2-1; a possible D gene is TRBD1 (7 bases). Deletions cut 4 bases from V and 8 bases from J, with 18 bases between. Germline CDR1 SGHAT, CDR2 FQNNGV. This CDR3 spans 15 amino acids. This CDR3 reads CASSSGGGAWDEQFF. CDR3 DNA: TGTGCCAGCAGCTCCGGAGGGGGCGCCTGGGATGAGCAGTTCTTC.

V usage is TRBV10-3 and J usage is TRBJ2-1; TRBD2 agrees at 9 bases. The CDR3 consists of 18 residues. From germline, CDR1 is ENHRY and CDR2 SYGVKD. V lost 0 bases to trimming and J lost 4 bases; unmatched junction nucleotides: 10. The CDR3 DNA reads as TGTGCCATCAGTGAGTCGAGTGCCAGCGGGGGGCCTTACAATGAGCAGTTCTTC. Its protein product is CAISESSASGGPYNEQFF.

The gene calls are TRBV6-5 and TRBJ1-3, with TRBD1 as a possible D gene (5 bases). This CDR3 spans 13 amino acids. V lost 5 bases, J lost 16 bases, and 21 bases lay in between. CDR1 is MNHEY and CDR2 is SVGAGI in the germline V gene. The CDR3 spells CASSSEPGTVRYF. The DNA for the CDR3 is TGTGCCAGCAGTAGCGAACCCGGGACCGTTAGGTATTTT.

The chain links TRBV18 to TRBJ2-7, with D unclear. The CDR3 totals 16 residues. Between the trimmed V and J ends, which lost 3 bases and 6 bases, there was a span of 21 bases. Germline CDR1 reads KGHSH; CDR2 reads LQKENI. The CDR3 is CASSPSFLPSPSEQYF. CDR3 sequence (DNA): TGTGCCAGCTCACCCTCTTTTCTTCCCAGTCCTTCCGAGCAGTACTTC.